The T cell receptor beta chain under discussion was sequenced for a study of blood T cell repertoires in COVID-19. Background on the study: Recovered status in Cohort 3 required two negative PCRs, clearance, or symptom resolution.

The assay was immunoSEQ multiplex PCR, and TCRdb's table has in-frame clones only and misses some. The repertoire holds roughly 230,000 clones, with over 75% as singletons. Losses at the gene ends were 5 bases for V and 4 bases for J; bases not matched to a gene: 5. The CDR3 is made up of 14 amino acids. The germline CDR1 and CDR2 sequences are LGHNA and YSLEER. The sequence came from a man aged 25 to 40 in a cohort exposed to, infected with or recovered from COVID-19 (not recorded which). Sequencing was done on a sample of PBMCs or T cells enriched from blood (not recorded which). This chain connects TRBV4-3 to TRBJ2-1; 7 bases map to TRBD1. CDR3 sequence (DNA): TGCGCCAGCAGCACCCGACAGGGTTACAATGAGCAGTTCTTC. Translating it yields CASSTRQGYNEQFF.